The 15 T cell receptor beta chains below all came from one sample that was sequenced in a study of cytomegalovirus exposure and HLA in healthy donors. It was with 60 Vbeta and 13 Jbeta primers that the PCR ran. Using immunoSEQ multiplex PCR, the repertoire was profiled, and TCRdb retains in-frame clones only, with some absent. The sample lists 90,000 to 120,000 clones, 75% to 85% seen once, with over 4% in the top ten. The sample was PBMCs. These receptors came from a female donor in good health and CMV-seropositive.

This clone has just one count. The sample holds other DNA sequences that translate to the same CDR3. The chain is built from TRBV12-5 and TRBJ2-7; TRBD2 aligns across 8 bases. From germline, CDR1 is LGHNT and CDR2 FRNRAP. Trimming took 5 bases from V and 4 from J; bases not matched to a gene: 10. The CDR3 runs 15 residues. The CDR3 region has the DNA TGTGCTAGTGGTCCCGCCGGGCGGGAGGAATACGAGCAGTACTTC. It encodes CASGPAGREEYEQYF.

This clone occurred once. The genes are TRBV25-1 and TRBJ1-2; the D gene is possibly TRBD1 (5 bases). The V gene's germline CDR1 is MGHDK and CDR2 SYGVNS. The CDR3 consists of 13 residues. The V gene lost 4 bases and the J gene lost 7 bases, with 13 bases spanning the gap. The CDR3 sequence is CASSVQGNSGYTF. Here the CDR3 DNA reads TGTGCCAGCAGTGTCCAGGGTAATTCTGGCTACACCTTC.

The J gene is TRBJ1-2, the V gene TRBV7-9; TRBD1 matches at 8 bases. Germline lookup yields CDR1 SEHNR and CDR2 FQNEAQ (reference sequence). V gave up 5 bases and J gave up 7 bases; unmatched junction bases: 15. This CDR3 spans 16 amino acids. The DNA of the CDR3 is TGTGCCAGCAGCCTCCCGAGGTTTGGACAGGGCCTTGGCTACACCTTC. Translated, it gives CASSLPRFGQGLGYTF.

The chain links TRBV5-6 to TRBJ2-3; D possibly corresponds to TRBD2 (7 bases). The ends were cut back, 4 bases at V and 5 bases at J, with 14 bases in the middle. This CDR3 is built from 14 residues. Germline V gene lookup returns CDR1 SGHDT and CDR2 YYEEEE. The CDR3 is CASSRGLGGDTQYF. As DNA, the CDR3 is TGTGCCAGCAGCCGAGGACTAGGGGGAGATACGCAGTATTTT.

The chain combines TRBV4-1 with TRBJ2-2, with TRBD1 matching over 8 bases. Germline V gives CDR1 MGHRA, CDR2 YSYEKL. This CDR3 has 17 amino acids. V lost 0 bases to trimming and J lost 3 bases; unmatched junction nucleotides: 6. The CDR3 DNA reads TGCGCCAGCAGCCAAGATAGGGGGACAGGTTACACCGGGGAGCTGTTTTTT. As protein: CASSQDRGTGYTGELFF.

The chain is built from TRBV5-1 and TRBJ1-5, with no clear D. The V end was cut by 5 bases, the J end by 0 bases, with 6 bases between. From germline, CDR1 is SGHRS and CDR2 YFSETQ. CDR3 size: 13 residues. The CDR3 sequence is CASRSDSNQPQHF. CDR3 bases: TGCGCCAGCAGATCAGATAGCAATCAGCCCCAGCATTTT.

This clone has only one observation. The chain has TRBV5-6 and TRBJ2-7; 8 bases align to TRBD2. The CDR3 extends over 11 amino acids. V trimming: 2 bases; J trimming: 10 bases; junction bases outside the gene matches: 2. CDR1 and CDR2 (germline): SGHDT, YYEEEE. The CDR3 coding sequence is TGTGCCAGCAGCTTACGGACTAGCCAGTACTTC. It translates to CASSLRTSQYF.

The chain couples TRBV6-5 to TRBJ1-2, with TRBD1 identical over 8 bases. The CDR3 is made up of 14 amino acids. Trimming removed 5 bases from V and 5 bases from J; junction bases left unmatched: 7. Germline V gene lookup returns CDR1 MNHEY and CDR2 SVGAGI. This CDR3 is CASSPGTGRYGYTF. As DNA, the CDR3 is TGTGCCAGCAGTCCGGGGACAGGCAGATATGGCTACACCTTC.

V is TRBV2 and J is TRBJ2-7; 7 positions agree with TRBD2. V was pared by 8 bases and J by 7 bases, with 14 bases of the junction left unmatched. Germline lookup yields CDR1 SNHLY and CDR2 FYNNEI. This CDR3 is 14 amino acids long. In DNA form, the CDR3 reads TGTGCCAGCGGGGAGGGATCACTTCGGGGTGAGCAGTACTTC. Translation gives CASGEGSLRGEQYF.

The gene calls are TRBV19 and TRBJ1-1; weak D call: TRBD1 (6 bases). The germline V gene encodes CDR1 LNHDA and CDR2 SQIVND (reference sequence). This CDR3 has 13 amino acids. The V and J ends lost 3 bases and 6 bases respectively, with 11 bases between them. CDR3 region: CASSILGGAEAFF. The DNA for the CDR3 is TGTGCCAGTAGTATTCTAGGGGGTGCTGAAGCTTTCTTT.

The chain joins TRBV7-2 to TRBJ2-1; D is perhaps TRBD2 (6 bases). Looked up from germline, CDR1 is SGHTA and CDR2 is FQGNSA. The CDR3 is made up of 19 amino acids. Trimming removed 5 bases from V and 6 bases from J, with 29 bases in between. CDR3 loop: CASSPRFSGGFDFRNEQFF. The CDR3 DNA reads TGTGCCAGCAGCCCCCGTTTTAGCGGAGGTTTTGATTTTCGCAATGAGCAGTTCTTC.

This clone was observed a handful of times. The CDR3 coding sequence is TGCAGCGGGGAGGAGCAAGAGACCCAGTACTTC. Translated, it gives CSGEEQETQYF. The gene calls are TRBV20-1 and TRBJ2-5; TRBD2 is a possible D gene (6 bases). This CDR3 is built from 11 residues. Germline CDR1 reads DFQATT; CDR2 reads SNEGSKA (reference sequence).

The chain has TRBV10-3 and TRBJ1-5; D not resolved. Looked up from germline, CDR1 is ENHRY and CDR2 is SYGVKD. V lost 10 bases and J lost 0, with 10 bases in between. This CDR3 has 13 amino acids. The CDR3 DNA follows: TGTGCCACCAGCCTAGATAGCAATCAGCCCCAGCATTTT. Its translation is CATSLDSNQPQHF.

V usage is TRBV30 and J usage is TRBJ1-2; D perhaps matches TRBD1 (6 bases). Germline values: CDR1 GTSNPN, CDR2 SVGIG (reference sequence). Trimming removed 1 base from V and 2 bases from J, with 8 bases in between. The CDR3 is made up of 13 amino acids. The CDR3 nucleotides are TGTGCCTGGAGTGAGGGGGGGAACTATGGCTACACCTTC. This encodes CAWSEGGNYGYTF. Based on the CDR3 plus reference TRBV30 and TRBJ1-2, the full variable domain is SQTIHQWPATLVQPVGSPLSLECTVEGTSNPNLYWYRQAAGRGLQLLFYSVGIGQISSEVPQNLSASRPQDRQFILSSKKLLLSDSGFYLCAWSEGGNYGYTFGSGTRLTVV.

V gene TRBV9 combines with J gene TRBJ2-2; 8 bases match TRBD2. Germline V gene lookup returns CDR1 SGDLS and CDR2 YYNGEE. After removal of 4 bases from V and 6 bases from J, the junction contained 8 bases not matched to a gene. This CDR3 is 15 amino acids long. CDR3 amino acids: CASSPSGGPAGELFF. DNA for the CDR3: TGTGCCAGCAGCCCTTCGGGGGGGCCTGCCGGGGAGCTGTTTTTT.